Listed here are 26 T cell receptor beta chains from one sample, sequenced in a study of cytomegalovirus exposure and HLA in healthy donors. Measured with immunoSEQ multiplex PCR; TCRdb has only the in-frame clones, and not every one. The repertoire holds about 300,000 clones, with roughly 90% as singletons. Sequencing was done on a sample of PBMCs. The origin of the receptors is a woman between 18 and 29 years old in good health and CMV-seronegative.

The chain combines TRBV7-2 with TRBJ2-2; TRBD2 agrees at 11 bases. After removal of 1 base from V and 4 bases from J, the junction contained 5 bases not matched to a gene. Germline V lookup: CDR1 SGHTA, CDR2 FQGNSA. The CDR3 extends over 17 amino acids. The DNA of the CDR3 is TGTGCCAGCAGCTTAGGTAGCGGGAGGGGCAGCACCGGGGAGCTGTTTTTT. Translated: CASSLGSGRGSTGELFF.

The chain joins TRBV13 to TRBJ2-1; no reliable D call. Germline CDR1 reads PRHDT; CDR2 reads FYEKMQ (reference sequence). Trimming removed 5 bases from V and 7 bases from J, with 9 bases in between. The CDR3 runs to 12 residues. The CDR3 loop reads CASSASVNEQFF. The CDR3 nucleotides are TGTGCCAGCAGCGCATCAGTGAATGAGCAGTTCTTC. The full variable domain, completed using reference TRBV13 and TRBJ2-1, is AAGVIQSPRHLIKEKRETATLKCYPIPRHDTVYWYQQGPGQDPQFLISFYEKMQSDKGSIPDRFSAQQFSDYHSELNMSSLELGDSALYFCASSASVNEQFFGPGTRLTVL.

J is TRBJ1-2 and V is TRBV30; D is unclear. V lost 0 bases to trimming and J lost 3 bases, with 5 bases between them. Germline loops: CDR1 GTSNPN, CDR2 SVGIG (reference sequence). The CDR3 extends over 12 amino acids. CDR3 residues: CAWSVHDYGYTF. As DNA, the CDR3 is TGTGCCTGGAGTGTACACGACTATGGCTACACCTTC.

The chain carries TRBV7-2 and TRBJ2-1; no clear D gene. Germline CDR1 SGHTA, CDR2 FQGNSA. The CDR3 extends over 13 amino acids. Trimming took 2 bases from V and 9 from J, leaving 11 bases between them. The CDR3 is CASSLKFAIEQFF. For the CDR3, the DNA is TGTGCCAGCAGCTTAAAGTTTGCGATTGAGCAGTTCTTC.

This clone showed up just once. In DNA, the CDR3 is TGTGCCAGCAGCCTGGCCCCTTCCGGGGTTTACGGGACAGATACGCAGTATTTT. Translation: CASSLAPSGVYGTDTQYF. This rearrangement joins TRBV13 to TRBJ2-3; possible D gene TRBD2, 5 bases. Germline lookup yields CDR1 PRHDT and CDR2 FYEKMQ (reference sequence). The CDR3 is made up of 18 amino acids. V was trimmed by 5 bases and J by 3 bases, leaving 24 bases between them. The whole variable domain, remainder taken from reference TRBV13 and TRBJ2-3, is AAGVIQSPRHLIKEKRETATLKCYPIPRHDTVYWYQQGPGQDPQFLISFYEKMQSDKGSIPDRFSAQQFSDYHSELNMSSLELGDSALYFCASSLAPSGVYGTDTQYFGPGTRLTVL.

The chain carries TRBV27 and TRBJ2-7; 12 bases match TRBD2. The CDR3 is 14 residues long. Germline CDR1 and CDR2: MNHEY and SMNVEV (reference sequence). With 5 bases clipped from V and 5 bases from J, the junction kept 4 bases outside the gene matches. The CDR3 DNA reads TGTGCCAGCAGTGTACTAGCGGGAGGCAACGAGCAGTACTTC. Its protein product is CASSVLAGGNEQYF.

The V call is TRBV2, the J call TRBJ2-5; a weak D match, TRBD1 (6 bases). Germline V CDR1 and CDR2: SNHLY, FYNNEI. The CDR3 contains 14 residues. V was cut by 5 bases and J by 0 bases, with 10 bases left in between. CDR3 DNA sequence: TGTGCCAGCAGTACCGGGACATACCAAGAGACCCAGTACTTC. As protein: CASSTGTYQETQYF.

Comments on this clone: The same CDR3 can be traced to other DNA sequences in this sample. The chain has TRBV5-1 and TRBJ2-5, with a possible D match to TRBD2 (5 bases). This CDR3 has 13 amino acids. Trimming left V 0 bases short and J 5 bases short, with 8 bases between. Germline V gene data show CDR1 as SGHRS and CDR2 as YFSETQ. In DNA, the CDR3 is TGCGCCAGCAGCTTGGGCCCGGGGGAGACCCAGTACTTC. Translating it yields CASSLGPGETQYF.

J is TRBJ2-7 and V is TRBV15; no clear D gene. CDR1 is LNHNV and CDR2 is YYDKDF in the germline V gene (reference sequence). Trimming took 3 bases from V and 2 from J, leaving 14 bases between them. This CDR3 comprises 15 residues. The CDR3 region has the DNA TGTGCCACCAGCAGGACACACTCGACGACCTACGAGCAGTACTTC. Translation: CATSRTHSTTYEQYF.

The chain has TRBV30 and TRBJ2-2; 8 nucleotides align to TRBD2. The CDR3 is 14 residues long. Germline V CDR1 and CDR2: GTSNPN, SVGIG (reference sequence). After removal of 7 bases from V and 0 bases from J, the junction contained 4 bases not matched to a gene. CDR3 region: CASAGDSNTGELFF. The CDR3 DNA reads as TGTGCCTCAGCGGGGGACTCGAACACCGGGGAGCTGTTTTTT.

This clone was seen a single time. The DNA of the CDR3 is TGTGCCAGCAGTGAACACCCAGGGGGCATAGGATACGAGCAGTACTTC. Its translation: CASSEHPGGIGYEQYF. The J gene is TRBJ2-7, the V gene TRBV6-1; 8 bases line up with TRBD1. There are 16 residues in the CDR3. CDR1 MNHNS and CDR2 SASEGT come from the germline V gene. The trim removed 2 bases at V and 4 bases at J, leaving 10 bases unmatched.

This sequence joins TRBV5-5 and TRBJ2-2, with D possibly being TRBD2 (5 bases). The CDR3 contains 17 residues. The ends were cut back, 2 bases at V and 6 bases at J, with 20 bases in the middle. The germline V gene has CDR1 SGHKS and CDR2 YYEKEE (reference sequence). The CDR3 sequence is CASSFPLSGPLAGELFF. CDR3 sequence (DNA): TGTGCCAGCAGCTTCCCTCTGAGCGGACCTCTCGCCGGGGAGCTGTTTTTT.

The rearrangement uses TRBV27 and TRBJ1-2; TRBD1 matches at 9 bases. CDR1 MNHEY and CDR2 SMNVEV come from the germline V gene (reference sequence). CDR3 length: 16 residues. Unmatched junction bases numbered 9, after V lost 3 bases and J lost 4 bases. The CDR3 loop is CASSFGQGRKGYGYTF. The DNA of the CDR3 is TGTGCCAGCAGTTTCGGACAGGGGCGTAAGGGCTATGGCTACACCTTC.

V gene TRBV7-6 combines with J gene TRBJ2-5; 9 bases fit TRBD1. The CDR3 sequence is 15 residues long. V was pared by 5 bases and J by 3 bases, with 7 bases of the junction left unmatched. Germline-derived CDR1 and CDR2 are SGHVS and FNYEAQ. CDR3 nucleotides: TGTGCCAGCAGCAGTTGGGACAGGGCAAAAGAGACCCAGTACTTC. Protein product: CASSSWDRAKETQYF.

The rearrangement uses TRBV6-1 and TRBJ1-6; 8 bases are shared with TRBD1. After removal of 10 bases from V and 7 bases from J, the junction contained 6 bases not matched to a gene. CDR3 length equals 13 residues. Germline lookup yields CDR1 MNHNS and CDR2 SASEGT. The CDR3 DNA sequence: TGTGCCACCGGACAGGGCGCAAATTCACCCCTCCACTTT. Translating it yields CATGQGANSPLHF.

The chain uses TRBV27 and TRBJ2-7, with 11 bases identical to TRBD2. From germline, CDR1 is MNHEY and CDR2 SMNVEV (reference sequence). The junction had 5 bases not matched to a gene; V was cut back by 5 bases and J by 2 bases. The CDR3 loop spans 15 amino acids. CDR3 region: CASSPGTSGAYEQYF. The DNA for the CDR3 is TGTGCCAGCAGTCCGGGGACTAGCGGAGCCTACGAGCAGTACTTC.

This clone was seen only a few times. The chain carries TRBV10-1 and TRBJ1-3; D call uncertain. This CDR3 spans 13 amino acids. Trimming took 6 bases from V and 0 from J, leaving 6 bases between them. The germline V gene encodes CDR1 WNHNN and CDR2 SYGVQD (reference sequence). CDR3 nucleotide sequence: TGCGCCAGCAGCCGGGACTCTGGAAACACCATATATTTT. Protein product: CASSRDSGNTIYF.

This clone was detected only once. This rearrangement joins TRBV27 to TRBJ2-3; TRBD2 agrees at 8 bases. The J segment lost 5 bases and the V segment lost 3 bases, leaving 1 base of the junction unmatched. Germline values: CDR1 MNHEY, CDR2 SMNVEV (reference sequence). The CDR3 covers 13 residues. The CDR3 DNA follows: TGTGCCAGCAGTTTTCTAGCGGGAGATACGCAGTATTTT. Amino acid sequence: CASSFLAGDTQYF.

This clone appeared a few times. The chain has TRBV2 and TRBJ2-1; TRBD2 agrees at 9 bases. Germline V gene lookup returns CDR1 SNHLY and CDR2 FYNNEI. Trimming took 4 bases from V and 16 from J; bases not matched to a gene: 17. This CDR3 contains 15 residues. The CDR3 protein is CASSGISGSFSGGFF. In DNA, the CDR3 is TGTGCCAGCAGTGGGATTAGCGGGAGTTTTTCCGGCGGTTTCTTC.

This clone was counted only a few times. The chain employs TRBV5-1 and TRBJ2-7; 11 bases line up with TRBD1. The CDR3 has 15 residues. V dropped 5 bases and J dropped 2; count of bases not matched to a gene: 6. From germline, CDR1 is SGHRS and CDR2 YFSETQ. CDR3 sequence (DNA): TGCGCCAGCAGGCCCCGGGGACAGGGGGCCTACGAGCAGTACTTC. Translating gives CASRPRGQGAYEQYF.

The genes are TRBV28 and TRBJ2-5; 9 bases match TRBD2. The CDR3 has 17 residues. CDR1 is MDHEN and CDR2 is SYDVKM in the germline V gene. The ends lost 10 bases at V and 0 bases at J; junction bases unmatched: 15. CDR3 residues: CATSLKIAGVYQETQYF. As DNA, the CDR3 is TGTGCCACCTCACTTAAGATAGCGGGAGTGTACCAAGAGACCCAGTACTTC.

The chain carries TRBV27 and TRBJ2-6; D is unclear. V was clipped by 2 bases and J by 2 bases, with 22 bases between them. The CDR3 length is 20 residues. Per the germline V gene, CDR1 is MNHEY and CDR2 is SMNVEV (reference sequence). The CDR3 region is CASSLSLYGSGRPGANVLTF. The CDR3 DNA sequence: TGTGCCAGCAGTTTAAGTCTTTACGGCTCAGGTCGTCCTGGGGCCAACGTCCTGACTTTC. Full variable domain (rest looked up from reference TRBV27 and TRBJ2-6): EAQVTQNPRYLITVTGKKLTVTCSQNMNHEYMSWYRQDPGLGLRQIYYSMNVEVTDKGDVPEGYKVSRKEKRNFPLILESPSPNQTSLYFCASSLSLYGSGRPGANVLTFGAGSRLTVL.

The chain recombines TRBV10-1 with TRBJ2-1; maybe TRBD1 (5 bases). CDR1 WNHNN and CDR2 SYGVQD come from the germline V gene (reference sequence). The germline V and J ends were trimmed by 8 bases and 6 bases, with 20 bases remaining between them. The CDR3 totals 15 residues. This CDR3 is CASSDRGSQGNEQFF. The CDR3 nucleotides are TGCGCCAGCTCCGACCGAGGATCTCAGGGCAATGAGCAGTTCTTC.

The V call is TRBV20-1, the J call TRBJ1-1; D remains unclear. Deletions cut 5 bases from V and 3 bases from J, with 7 bases between. CDR3 length: 11 residues. Per germline, CDR1 DFQATT and CDR2 SNEGSKA (reference sequence). The CDR3 sequence: CSAADYTEAFF. The CDR3 coding sequence is TGCAGTGCTGCGGACTACACTGAAGCTTTCTTT.

This clone was detected only a few times. The chain couples TRBV6-1 to TRBJ2-7; D gene uncertain. CDR3 length: 13 amino acids. Deletions cut 8 bases from V and 3 bases from J, with 14 bases between. The germline V gene has CDR1 MNHNS and CDR2 SASEGT. The CDR3 loop reads CASANRDLYEQYF. As DNA, the CDR3 is TGTGCCAGCGCTAACAGAGATCTCTACGAGCAGTACTTC.

The rearrangement joins TRBV5-1 to TRBJ2-7; unclear D gene. This CDR3 is built from 11 residues. Germline-derived CDR1 and CDR2 are SGHRS and YFSETQ. The germline V and J ends were trimmed by 3 bases and 6 bases, with 7 bases remaining between them. The DNA of the CDR3 is TGCGCCAGCAGCTGGCGAGGCGAGCAGTACTTC. Protein: CASSWRGEQYF.